This T cell receptor beta chain emerged from a study of T cell clonotyping in hematopoietic cell transplantation. Clones were read by immunoSEQ multiplex PCR, and TCRdb kept only the in-frame ones, dropping some. This sample has 69,000 or so clones; 94% occur once, and the top ten carry under 2%. Points on this clone: The target antigen is unknown.

Findings of the study overall: Higher Inverse Simpson Index values in graft donor and pretransplant recipient predicted broader posttransplant TCR diversity. Pathologically expanded recipient clonotypes increased progressively from day 30 to day 180 as diversity fell. At the given depth, recipient repertoires were over 95% de novo clonotypes. CD4 and CD8 repertoire contributions could not be separated without sorting.

Trimming stripped 4 bases from V and 5 bases from J, with 10 bases between. CDR3 length: 14 residues. The germline gives CDR1 SGHRS, CDR2 YFSETQ. The receptor was derived from a man in his fifties or sixties in good health. Some clones in this sample may be carry-over from other donors' samples. The sequenced sample consisted of peripheral blood mononuclear cells. The genes are TRBV5-1 and TRBJ1-6; D may be TRBD1 (5 bases). The CDR3 region has the DNA TGCGCCAGCAGCCGGGACTTCGATAATTCACCCCTCCACTTT. As protein: CASSRDFDNSPLHF.